This passage covers 3 T cell receptor beta chains from one sample sequenced in a study of PD-1 blockade in classical Hodgkin lymphoma. With no exception, relapse followed autologous stem cell transplantation in all patients, and brentuximab vedotin exposure varied. This table comes from immunoSEQ multiplex PCR, and its TCRdb copy is limited to in-frame clones, with some not included. The table has 40,000 or so clones, around 86% seen once. The source was peripheral blood mononuclear cells (PBMCs), collected before the second cycle of nivolumab. The source of these receptors is a human donor with classical Hodgkin lymphoma.

The table lists this clone with a count of one. The chain links TRBV19 to TRBJ2-7; a possible D gene is TRBD1 (6 bases). Between the trimmed V and J ends, which lost 7 bases and 0 bases, there was a span of 19 bases. Germline CDR1 and CDR2: LNHDA and SQIVND (reference sequence). The CDR3 length is 16 residues. The CDR3 bases are TGTGCCAGTACCCAGACAGGCCACCGGACCTCCTACGAGCAGTACTTC. Amino acids: CASTQTGHRTSYEQYF.

The chain employs TRBV5-1 and TRBJ1-4, with a tentative D call TRBD1 (6 bases). This CDR3 comprises 15 residues. The ends were cut back, 4 bases at V and 4 bases at J, with 14 bases in the middle. The germline V gene has CDR1 SGHRS and CDR2 YFSETQ. This CDR3 reads CASSDQGTRNEKLFF. In DNA form, the CDR3 reads TGCGCCAGCAGCGATCAGGGGACCCGTAATGAAAAACTGTTTTTT.

V and J are TRBV7-9 and TRBJ2-2; TRBD1 matches 10 bases. Trimming took 4 bases from V and 4 from J; bases not matched to a gene: 9. The length of the CDR3 is 17 residues. Per germline, CDR1 SEHNR and CDR2 FQNEAQ (reference sequence). CDR3 protein: CASSSKAGQGSTGELFF. The CDR3 DNA follows: TGTGCCAGCAGCTCAAAGGCGGGACAGGGGAGCACCGGGGAGCTGTTTTTT.